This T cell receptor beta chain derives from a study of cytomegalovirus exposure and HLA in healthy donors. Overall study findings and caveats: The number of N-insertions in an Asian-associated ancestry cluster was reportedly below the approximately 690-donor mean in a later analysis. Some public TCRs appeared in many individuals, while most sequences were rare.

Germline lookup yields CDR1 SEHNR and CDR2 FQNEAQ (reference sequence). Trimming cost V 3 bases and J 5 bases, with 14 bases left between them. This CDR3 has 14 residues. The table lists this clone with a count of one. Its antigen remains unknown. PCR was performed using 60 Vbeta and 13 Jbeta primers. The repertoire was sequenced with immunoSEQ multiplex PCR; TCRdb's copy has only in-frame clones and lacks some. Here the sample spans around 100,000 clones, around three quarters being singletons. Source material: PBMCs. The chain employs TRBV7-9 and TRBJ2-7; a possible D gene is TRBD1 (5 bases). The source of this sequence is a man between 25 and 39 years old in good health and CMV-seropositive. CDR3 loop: CASSLVGVDNEQYF. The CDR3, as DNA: TGTGCCAGCAGCTTGGTAGGGGTTGATAACGAGCAGTACTTC.